This entry is about one TCR beta chain. Its antigen is currently unknown. These data originate in a study of STAT5B mutations in CD4+ large granular lymphocyte leukemia. Whole-study results and caveats: TRBV06-family usage was enriched in top patient clones (8/27) versus controls (2/35).

Some clones are missing from TCRdb's copy, which holds only in-frame ones; the method was immunoSEQ multiplex PCR. The table includes about 32,000 clones, about 81% detected once. The germline V and J ends were trimmed by 4 bases and 7 bases, with 12 bases remaining between them. Germline V gene sequence: CDR1 SGHDT, CDR2 YYEEEE. CDR3 size: 12 residues. The sequence came from a human donor in good health. This sequence joins TRBV5-6 and TRBJ2-7; perhaps TRBD2 as D (7 bases). Sequencing was done on a sample of CD4+ T cells from blood buffy coats. Here the CDR3 reads CASSRGRGEQYF. In DNA form, the CDR3 reads TGTGCCAGCAGCCGGGGGAGGGGGGAGCAGTACTTC.